This TCR beta chain was recovered during a study of T cells in Graves' hyperthyroidism and ophthalmopathy. This CDR3 is built from 14 residues. Trimming took off 0 bases at V and 7 bases at J, with 10 bases between the two ends. Germline V gene sequence: CDR1 GTSNPN, CDR2 SVGIG (reference sequence). Of note for this clonotype: Antigen specificity is unknown. A read error is possible here, since a much larger clone lies one base away.

Amplification yielded TCR beta CDR3 regions, with RNA transcripts as the source. The HTBI primer set was used in a first-round RT-PCR of the TCR CDR3. One entry per CDR3 protein results from TCRdb running MiXCR on the multiplex PCR reads. The sample has hundreds of thousands of distinct CDR3 sequences, 15% to 20% seen once; the top ten hold less than 40%. Findings of the study overall: Stable hyperthyroidism and ophthalmopathy were separated using 13 V-J signatures.

This clonotype was obtained from a man aged 50-59 years with Graves' ophthalmopathy. This rearrangement joins TRBV30 to TRBJ1-6; D not resolved. Sequencing used blood. CDR3 region: CAWSVPGTNSPLHF. The CDR3 DNA is TGTGCCTGGAGTGTACCGGGAACCAATTCACCCCTCCACTTT.